What follows describes a single T cell receptor beta chain. V lost 4 bases and J 6 bases, leaving 16 bases between the germline ends. The CDR3 is 14 amino acids. CDR1 and CDR2 (germline): SGHRS, YFSETQ. The protocol was immunoSEQ multiplex PCR, while the TCRdb copy is restricted to in-frame clones and leaves out a portion. Among approximately 160,000 clones listed, 91% were seen once. This record belongs to a study of control samples from healthy donors and cancer patients. The sequence was collected from a woman between 40 and 55 years old in good health. Sequenced sample: blood. The chain employs TRBV5-1 and TRBJ1-1, with no clear D. CDR3 residues: CASSEIRAGAEAFF. Here the CDR3 DNA reads TGCGCCAGCAGCGAAATACGGGCGGGCGCTGAAGCTTTCTTT.